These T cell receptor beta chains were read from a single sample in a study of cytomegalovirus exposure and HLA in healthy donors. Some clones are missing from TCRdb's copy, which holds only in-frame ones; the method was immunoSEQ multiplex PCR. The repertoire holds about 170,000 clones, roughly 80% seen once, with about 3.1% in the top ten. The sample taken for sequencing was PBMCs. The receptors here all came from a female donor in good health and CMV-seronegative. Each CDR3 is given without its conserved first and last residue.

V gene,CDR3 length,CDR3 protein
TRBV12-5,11,ASGVGQGETQY
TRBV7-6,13,ASSLEGGGAYEQY
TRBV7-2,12,ASSFGGGAETQY
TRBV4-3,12,ASSQRTGGIEQF
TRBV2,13,ASSVSGSFGYEQY
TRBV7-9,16,ASSFVPSGESSYNEQF
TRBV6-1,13,ASSDWTGGTGELF
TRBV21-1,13,ASSKGQGSYNEQF
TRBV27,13,ASSFADRDPPEAF
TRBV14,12,ASSQVNSQETQY
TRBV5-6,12,ASSLGQSGEKLF
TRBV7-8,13,ASSLGGQLNSPLH
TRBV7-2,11,ASSGLGDSPLH
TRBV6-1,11,ASSDRREHEQY
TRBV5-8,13,ASSPFGTGQEEQY
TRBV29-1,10,SVEPGGTEAF
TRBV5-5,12,ASSLTGVNTEAF
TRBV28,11,ASSFSQLHEAF
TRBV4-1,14,ASSQWAGGPTDTQY
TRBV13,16,ASSNRDRGRAGANVLT
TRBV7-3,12,ASSLTPTSGELF
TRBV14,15,ASSHHSTGYATDTQY
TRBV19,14,ASSIRDSQFNYGYT
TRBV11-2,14,ASSLDRSSINEKLF
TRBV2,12,ASKVGGPTDTQY